Presented here are 16 T cell receptor beta chains from one specimen sequenced in a study of Ad26.COV2.S vaccination and SARS-CoV-2 variants. Profiled with immunoSEQ multiplex PCR; TCRdb holds only in-frame clones, not every one. The table includes about 180,000 clones, 87% detected once. The sequenced sample was peripheral blood, obtained after recovery from COVID-19. The receptors shown here come from a human donor who had recovered from COVID-19.

V is TRBV29-1 and J is TRBJ1-1; D ambiguous. Germline V CDR1 and CDR2: SQVTM, ANQGSEA. The CDR3 extends over 12 amino acids. V gave up 4 bases and J gave up 1 base, with 7 bases separating them. The CDR3 DNA reads TGCAGCGTTGCTTTCTCGAACACTGAAGCTTTCTTT. The encoded protein is CSVAFSNTEAFF.

J is TRBJ2-5 and V is TRBV2; 7 nucleotides align to TRBD2. Germline assignment: CDR1 SNHLY and CDR2 FYNNEI. CDR3 length: 14 residues. With 8 bases clipped from V and 2 bases from J, the junction kept 8 bases outside the gene matches. CDR3 amino acids: CASERAGVQETQYF. CDR3 DNA: TGTGCCAGCGAAAGGGCGGGGGTGCAAGAGACCCAGTACTTC.

This chain uses TRBV2 with TRBJ1-3; D remains ambiguous. The V and J ends lost 10 bases and 0 bases respectively, with 13 bases between them. Per germline, CDR1 SNHLY and CDR2 FYNNEI. There are 14 residues in the CDR3. Written as DNA, the CDR3 is TGTGCCAACAGAAGGGTCCTCTCTGGAAACACCATATATTTT. This sequence encodes CANRRVLSGNTIYF.

The chain carries TRBV14 and TRBJ2-1; D unclear. In germline, CDR1 is SGHDN, CDR2 FVKESK. V was cut by 2 bases and J by 8 bases, with 4 bases left in between. The CDR3 is 11 amino acids. CDR3 loop: CASSQFDEQFF. The CDR3 region has the DNA TGTGCCAGCAGCCAATTTGATGAGCAGTTCTTC.

The chain uses TRBV2 and TRBJ2-7; 10 bases map to TRBD1. The germline CDR1 and CDR2 sequences are SNHLY and FYNNEI. J gave up 2 bases and V 7 bases, and 5 bases lay outside the gene matches. CDR3 length: 14 amino acids. The CDR3 is CASTTGTGAYEQYF. The CDR3 nucleotides are TGTGCCAGCACCACCGGGACAGGGGCCTACGAGCAGTACTTC.

This clone was picked up a small number of times. J is TRBJ1-5 and V is TRBV3-1 (or the pseudogene TRBV3-2); D ambiguous. V lost 1 base and J 3 bases, leaving 10 bases between the germline ends. The CDR3 is made up of 15 amino acids. Germline CDR1 and CDR2: LGHDT and YNNKEL (reference sequence). The CDR3 loop reads CASSQVPGDNQPQHF. As DNA, the CDR3 is TGTGCCAGCAGCCAAGTTCCCGGGGACAATCAGCCCCAGCATTTT.

This chain uses TRBV2 with TRBJ2-7, with D unclear. CDR3 size: 13 residues. Trimming removed 2 bases from V and 2 bases from J, with 7 bases in between. CDR1 is SNHLY, CDR2 FYNNEI, per germline. The CDR3 DNA reads TGTGCCAGCAGTGAACAGCCCCCCTACGAGCAGTACTTC. This codes for CASSEQPPYEQYF.

The chain joins TRBV3-1 (or the pseudogene TRBV3-2) to TRBJ2-2, with D perhaps given as TRBD1 or TRBD2 (6 bases each). Germline V gene data show CDR1 as LGHDT and CDR2 as YNNKEL (reference sequence). Trimming cost V 2 bases and J 7 bases, with 11 bases left between them. This CDR3 contains 14 residues. CDR3 in amino acids: CASSQRGGIGELFF. CDR3 nucleotides: TGTGCCAGCAGCCAACGAGGGGGGATCGGGGAGCTGTTTTTT.

This chain joins TRBV11-3 and TRBJ2-2; a possible D gene is TRBD2 (5 bases). V lost 4 bases and J lost 5, with 14 bases in between. Looked up from germline, CDR1 is SGHNT and CDR2 is YENEEA. The CDR3 is made up of 15 amino acids. The CDR3, as DNA: TGTGCCAGCAGCTCGAGGGCGGAGTCTACCGGGGAGCTGTTTTTT. As protein: CASSSRAESTGELFF.

This chain connects TRBV19 to TRBJ2-4, with no clear D. The CDR3 consists of 16 residues. With 7 bases removed from V and 1 base from J, the gap between germline ends came to 17 bases. Germline lookup yields CDR1 LNHDA and CDR2 SQIVND (reference sequence). In DNA, the CDR3 is TGTGCCAGTACCAAGGCCCCCCTGGGGGCCAAAAACATTCAGTACTTC. Translating it yields CASTKAPLGAKNIQYF.

This sequence joins TRBV7-8 and TRBJ1-6; tentatively, D is TRBD1 (5 bases). The V gene's germline CDR1 is SGHVS and CDR2 FQNEAQ. V shed 5 bases and J shed 3 bases, with 14 bases lying between them. CDR3 size: 16 residues. CDR3 region: CASSERRGLYNSPLHF. In DNA, the CDR3 is TGTGCCAGCAGCGAACGCCGGGGCCTCTATAATTCACCCCTCCACTTT.

On this clone itself: An end of the junction does not agree with germline; a read error may underlie this. V and J are TRBV7-7 and TRBJ2-3, with 7 positions matching TRBD1. CDR1 and CDR2 from the germline V gene are SSHAT and FNYEAQ (reference sequence). The CDR3 contains 15 residues. This CDR3 reads CASSLGDSSTDTQYF. CDR3 DNA: TGTGCTAGCAGCTTAGGGGACAGCTCCACAGATACGCAGTATTTT. Using reference TRBV7-7 and TRBJ2-3 for the parts outside the CDR3, the full variable domain is GAGVSQSPRYKVTKRGQDVTLRCDPISSHATLYWYQQALGQGPEFLTYFNYEAQPDKSGLPSDRFSAERPEGSISTLTIQRTEQRDSAMYRCASSLGDSSTDTQYFGPGTRLTVL.

This chain connects TRBV4-2 to TRBJ1-6; tentatively, D is TRBD1 (6 bases). CDR3 length: 13 residues. The V end was cut by 4 bases, the J end by 6 bases, with 7 bases between. Germline V CDR1 and CDR2: LGHNA, YNFKEQ. The CDR3 protein is CASSRTVNSPLHF. The CDR3 bases are TGTGCCAGCAGCCGGACAGTTAATTCACCCCTCCACTTT.

This chain uses TRBV19 with TRBJ1-5, with a tentative D call TRBD1 (6 bases). The CDR3 runs to 14 residues. Trimming stripped 11 bases from V and 3 bases from J, with 17 bases between. The germline V gene has CDR1 LNHDA and CDR2 SQIVND (reference sequence). The CDR3 is CALGGRGINQPQHF. For the CDR3, the DNA is TGTGCCCTGGGGGGCAGGGGCATCAATCAGCCCCAGCATTTT.

The chain employs TRBV7-2 and TRBJ2-5; D could derive from TRBD1 or TRBD2 (6 bases each). Germline CDR1 and CDR2: SGHTA and FQGNSA. The V and J ends lost 1 base and 7 bases respectively, with 10 bases between them. This CDR3 comprises 13 residues. CDR3 amino acids: CASSLEGGGTQYF. The DNA for the CDR3 is TGTGCCAGCAGCTTAGAGGGGGGAGGGACCCAGTACTTC.

CDR3 loop: CASSRRWLQSYNEQFF. The DNA of the CDR3 is TGTGCCAGCAGCCGCCGGTGGCTACAATCCTACAATGAGCAGTTCTTC. The chain is built from TRBV2 and TRBJ2-1; no firm D call. The ends were cut back, 6 bases at V and 1 base at J, with 16 bases in the middle. Germline V CDR1 and CDR2: SNHLY, FYNNEI. The CDR3 extends over 16 amino acids.